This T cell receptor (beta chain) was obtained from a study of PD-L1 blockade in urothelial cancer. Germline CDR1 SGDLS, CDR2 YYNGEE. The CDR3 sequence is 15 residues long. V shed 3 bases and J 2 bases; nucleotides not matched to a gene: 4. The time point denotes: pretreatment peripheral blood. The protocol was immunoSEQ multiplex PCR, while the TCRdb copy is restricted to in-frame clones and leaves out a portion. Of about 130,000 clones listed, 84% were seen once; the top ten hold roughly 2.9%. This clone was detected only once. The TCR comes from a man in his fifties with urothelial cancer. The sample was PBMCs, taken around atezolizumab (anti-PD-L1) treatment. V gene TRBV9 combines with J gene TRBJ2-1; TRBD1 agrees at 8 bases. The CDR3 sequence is CASSADRGTYNEQFF. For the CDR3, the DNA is TGTGCCAGCAGCGCTGACAGGGGTACCTACAATGAGCAGTTCTTC.